This TCR beta chain was retrieved from a study of CD4 and CD8 cells across lung adenocarcinoma regions. The patients had localized lung adenocarcinoma, a non-small cell subtype. TCRdb fed the PCR reads into MiXCR, producing one record per CDR3 protein. This table holds about 20,000 distinct CDR3 sequences, roughly half found once. V was pared by 5 bases and J by 12 bases, with 23 bases between. This CDR3 region has 15 residues. Germline V gene lookup returns CDR1 SGHAT and CDR2 FQNNGV. This clonotype was seen more than once but under ten times. The chain carries TRBV11-2 and TRBJ2-1; the D call may be TRBD1 or TRBD2 (6 bases each). The sequenced sample was CD8+ T cells from the center of a lung tumor. The sequence came from a female donor with lung adenocarcinoma. The CD4 and CD8 labels of this study may be unreliable. The CDR3 bases are TGTGCCAGCAGCAACCGGGACAAGTTCCGGGGAGGGCAGTTCTTC. Translated: CASSNRDKFRGGQFF.